A selection of T cell receptor beta chains follows, all from one sample in a study of CD8+ T cells in alopecia areata. This table comes from immunoSEQ multiplex PCR, and its TCRdb copy is limited to in-frame clones, with some not included. The sample shows approximately 42,000 clones, 65% of them seen only once. The sequencing here drew on CD8+ T cells sorted from blood, taken at week 4, from a patient treated with tofacitinib. These receptors all stem from a human donor with alopecia areata. Each CDR3 is given with its conserved first and last residue. A D gene is named only where the DNA matches it firmly. Expanded clones get a size class; other rows say once, few or many, or leave the size out.

cdr3_length	d_call	v_call	clone_size	j_call	cdr3_nt	cdr3_aa
11	-	TRBV30	few	TRBJ2-7	TGTGCCTGGACGGCGGGGAACGAGCAGTACTTC	CAWTAGNEQYF
11	-	TRBV27	-	TRBJ1-6	TGTGCCAGCAGTTCTTCAATATCCCTCCACTTT	CASSSSISLHF
16	-	TRBV4-1	few	TRBJ1-5	TGCGCCAGCAGCCAAGAAGTCACCTCGAGACGTCAGCCCCAGCATTTT	CASSQEVTSRRQPQHF
16	TRBD1	TRBV25-1	-	TRBJ2-7	TGTGCCAGCAGTGCGACCAATCGGGGACAGGGTTACGAGCAGTACTTC	CASSATNRGQGYEQYF
14	TRBD1	TRBV30	-	TRBJ2-7	TGTGCCTGGAGTGTAGGACAGGGGGCGATCGAGCAGTACTTC	CAWSVGQGAIEQYF
13	-	TRBV7-3	-	TRBJ2-1	TGTGCCAGCAGCTTAACGGGGACGGGTGAGCAGTTCTTC	CASSLTGTGEQFF
13	-	TRBV15	-	TRBJ2-3	TGTGCCACCAGCAGAGCGGGCACAGATACGCAGTATTTT	CATSRAGTDTQYF
15	-	TRBV13	-	TRBJ1-2	TGTGCCAGCAGCTTAGTGGACCCAACTAACTATGGCTACACCTTC	CASSLVDPTNYGYTF
18	-	TRBV15	few	TRBJ2-1	TGTGCCACCAGCAGACTCTCGCCCCGGGACATCCTCTACAATGAGCAGTTCTTC	CATSRLSPRDILYNEQFF
12	-	TRBV7-9	-	TRBJ2-7	TGTGCCAGCAGCTCCGACTCTACCGAGCAGTACTTC	CASSSDSTEQYF
16	TRBD1	TRBV6-6	few	TRBJ2-3	TGTGCCAGCAGTTACTCTGCAGGGGGCGGCACAGATACGCAGTATTTT	CASSYSAGGGTDTQYF
13	-	TRBV29-1	-	TRBJ1-2	TGCAGCGCTCTACAGGGCTCGGCCTATGGCTACACCTTC	CSALQGSAYGYTF
16	-	TRBV19	few	TRBJ2-1	TGTGCCAGTAGTATAGTTGCCGGGGAGACCTACAATGAGCAGTTCTTC	CASSIVAGETYNEQFF
14	TRBD1	TRBV7-9	-	TRBJ1-2	TGTGCCAGCAGCCCACAGGGGGTGAACTATGGCTACACCTTC	CASSPQGVNYGYTF
14	-	TRBV9	-	TRBJ2-7	TGTGCCAGCAGCGCCGGGACGCAAGACTACGAGCAGTACTTC	CASSAGTQDYEQYF
13	TRBD1	TRBV25-1	once	TRBJ1-6	TGTGCCAGCAGTGGGCCCAGGGGGACATCCCTCCACTTT	CASSGPRGTSLHF
12	-	TRBV10-3	few	TRBJ2-4	TGTGCCATCAGAGGGACGGAGAACATTCAGTACTTC	CAIRGTENIQYF
11	-	TRBV30	-	TRBJ2-7	TGTGCCTGGAGTGACCCCTACGAGCAGTACTTC	CAWSDPYEQYF
13	-	TRBV7-6	-	TRBJ2-1	TGTGCCAGCAGCTTAGGCCCGAACAATGAGCAGTTCTTC	CASSLGPNNEQFF
11	-	TRBV10-3	-	TRBJ1-1	TGTGCCATCAGTGGGGGAACAGAAGCTTTCTTT	CAISGGTEAFF
13	-	TRBV30	-	TRBJ2-1	TGTGCCTGGAGTGTAGAAGGAGACAATGAGCAGTTCTTC	CAWSVEGDNEQFF
15	TRBD2	TRBV29-1	-	TRBJ2-3	TGCAGCGTTCGCCTTAGCGGGGGGAATACAGATACGCAGTATTTT	CSVRLSGGNTDTQYF
15	-	TRBV2	-	TRBJ2-2	TGTGCCAGCAATCGAGGGCCCCGGGACACCGGGGAGCTGTTTTTT	CASNRGPRDTGELFF
14	TRBD1	TRBV10-3	-	TRBJ2-5	TGTGCCACCTCCGGGACAGGGGGACGGGAGACCCAGTACTTC	CATSGTGGRETQYF
12	-	TRBV29-1	few	TRBJ1-2	TGCAGCGTTGTACCCCAGTCGGGGGGCTACACCTTC	CSVVPQSGGYTF
16	TRBD2	TRBV29-1	-	TRBJ2-7	TGCAGCGTTCGGCTAGCGGGGGGTATGAGCTCCTACGAGCAGTACTTC	CSVRLAGGMSSYEQYF
14	-	TRBV11-3	-	TRBJ2-5	TGTGCCAGCAGCTTAGTACTAGGGGAAGAGACCCAGTACTTC	CASSLVLGEETQYF
17	-	TRBV7-8	-	TRBJ2-7	TGTGCCAGCAGCTTAAGTATGTCGGCGGAAATCTCCTACGAGCAGTACTTC	CASSLSMSAEISYEQYF
13	-	TRBV15	once	TRBJ2-3	TGTGCCACCAGCAGTCTTCCCCCAGATACGCAGTATTTT	CATSSLPPDTQYF
18	-	TRBV7-2	-	TRBJ2-1	TGTGCCAGCAGCTTATCCCTTCGACTTGCCTGGGAGTTGAATGAGCAGTTCTTC	CASSLSLRLAWELNEQFF
14	-	TRBV9	few	TRBJ2-4	TGTGCCAGCAGCCGAGGACAAGGGCCCGATATTCAGTACTTC	CASSRGQGPDIQYF
16	-	TRBV9	-	TRBJ2-7	TGTGCCAGCAGCGTAGGGGGGGGCTCTGCCTCCTACGAGCAGTACTTC	CASSVGGGSASYEQYF
18	TRBD1	TRBV4-3	few	TRBJ1-5	TGCGCCAGCAGCCAAGGTTGGGACAGGGAAGATGGCAATCAGCCCCAGCATTTT	CASSQGWDREDGNQPQHF
16	-	TRBV5-6	-	TRBJ2-7	TGTGCCAGCAGCCCCGAAGGGGCAGGGCCTACCTACGAGCAGTACTTC	CASSPEGAGPTYEQYF
14	-	TRBV30	-	TRBJ1-6	TGTGCCTGGATATCTCAGGGGAGGGAGTCACCCCTCCACTTT	CAWISQGRESPLHF
14	-	TRBV4-3	-	TRBJ2-7	TGCGCCAGCAGCCAAGAGGCGGGGAACTACGAGCAGTACTTC	CASSQEAGNYEQYF
16	TRBD1	TRBV29-1	few	TRBJ2-3	TGCAGCGTGGAACCCCATTGGGACAGGGGAGCAGATACGCAGTATTTT	CSVEPHWDRGADTQYF
11	-	TRBV7-2	-	TRBJ2-3	TGTGCAGGCCTAAACACAGATACGCAGTATTTT	CAGLNTDTQYF
14	-	TRBV29-1	-	TRBJ1-2	TGCAGCGTTGAAGCCGGCCAGGGGATCTATGGCTACACCTTC	CSVEAGQGIYGYTF
15	-	TRBV7-3	-	TRBJ2-1	TGTGCCAGCAGCTTAGGGACGGGGCTCTACAATGAGCAGTTCTTC	CASSLGTGLYNEQFF
14	-	TRBV30	-	TRBJ1-6	TGTGCCTGGAGTGAGGGCAGGGCGGGTTCACCCCTCCACTTT	CAWSEGRAGSPLHF
15	-	TRBV29-1	-	TRBJ2-7	TGCAGCGTTGAGGGTATAGGGGACAACCCCTACGAGCAGTACTTC	CSVEGIGDNPYEQYF
14	TRBD1	TRBV29-1	-	TRBJ2-7	TGCAGCGTTGTAGGCGGGACAGGGTCTTACGAGCAGTACTTC	CSVVGGTGSYEQYF
11	-	TRBV29-1	-	TRBJ2-7	TGCAGCGTTGAAGATCCCCCCGAGCAGTACTTC	CSVEDPPEQYF
12	-	TRBV29-1	few	TRBJ2-7	TGCAGCGTTGAAGACCGCGGCTACGAGCAGTACTTC	CSVEDRGYEQYF
16	TRBD1	TRBV29-1	-	TRBJ1-1	TGCAGCGTTGGAAGGGGGACAGCCCTCACGAACACTGAAGCTTTCTTT	CSVGRGTALTNTEAFF
15	TRBD1	TRBV7-2	-	TRBJ1-4	TGTGCCAGCAGGGAAACAGGGGGAACTAATGAAAAACTGTTTTTT	CASRETGGTNEKLFF
14	-	TRBV7-2	-	TRBJ1-1	TGTGCCAGCAGCTCCAGGGCGGTGAACACTGAAGCTTTCTTT	CASSSRAVNTEAFF
14	TRBD1	TRBV27	-	TRBJ1-2	TGTGCCAGCAGTTCCGCAGGGGGCGCGCGGGGCTACACCTTC	CASSSAGGARGYTF
16	TRBD2	TRBV27	-	TRBJ2-7	TGTGCCAGCAGTTTAAGTTTTACTAGCGGTCCCTACGAGCAGTACTTC	CASSLSFTSGPYEQYF
12	TRBD2	TRBV10-3	-	TRBJ2-7	TGTGCCATCGCTAGCGGGGCTTCCGAGCAGTACTTC	CAIASGASEQYF
14	-	TRBV29-1	-	TRBJ2-1	TGCAGCGTTGAATCGGGGGAAACCTACAATGAGCAGTTCTTC	CSVESGETYNEQFF
11	-	TRBV29-1	-	TRBJ2-7	TGCAGCGTTGAAGCCGATTACGAGCAGTACTTC	CSVEADYEQYF
13	-	TRBV12-5	few	TRBJ2-7	TGTGCTAGTGGAAGTAACAGCTTCTACGAGCAGTACTTC	CASGSNSFYEQYF
15	-	TRBV7-8	-	TRBJ1-1	TGTGCCAGCAGCTTAGGGCCCGGGAGGAACACTGAAGCTTTCTTT	CASSLGPGRNTEAFF
13	-	TRBV29-1	-	TRBJ2-7	TGCAGCGTCCCGGGGACACCCTCCTACGAGCAGTACTTC	CSVPGTPSYEQYF
13	-	TRBV6-5	-	TRBJ2-1	TGTGCCAGCAGTTACCGAGAGGACAATGAGCAGTTCTTC	CASSYREDNEQFF